This entry concerns a single T cell receptor (beta chain). What it binds is unknown. This entry comes from a study of T cells in Graves' hyperthyroidism and ophthalmopathy. Trimming removed 3 bases from V and 0 bases from J, with 9 bases in between. The CDR3 runs to 15 residues. The germline gives CDR1 SGHNT, CDR2 YENEEA. At least 3 on the Clinical Activity Score was recorded for ophthalmopathy patients, who also had NOSPECS grade at least 4 and duration under 3 months. Patients were excluded for uncontrolled infection, other autoimmune disease, pregnancy or lactation. Using RNA transcripts as the source, TCR beta CDR3 regions were amplified. A first-round RT-PCR of the TCR CDR3 used the HTBI primer set. Each CDR3 protein is one row after TCRdb ran MiXCR on the multiplex PCR reads. The repertoire includes hundreds of thousands of distinct CDR3 sequences, 14% to 15% of them detected once, and 3.5% to 4.5% sits in the top ten.

The study's findings and limits: Peripheral blood also featured most of the thyroid clonotypes expanded above 0.001.

The V and J genes are TRBV11-3 and TRBJ1-5; D is unclear. The clonotype was recovered from a woman aged 40 to 50 with Graves' ophthalmopathy. Sequenced input: blood. The CDR3 DNA is TGTGCCAGCAGCTTTGGGTCTTTTAGCAATCAGCCCCAGCATTTT. It is translated as CASSFGSFSNQPQHF.